The entry that follows covers one T cell receptor beta chain sequence. This specimen belongs to a study of control samples from healthy donors and cancer patients. The protocol was immunoSEQ multiplex PCR, while the TCRdb copy is restricted to in-frame clones and leaves out a portion. The table records 150,000 or so clones, roughly 94% of them present only once. Germline assignment: CDR1 SGHRS and CDR2 YFSETQ. V lost 1 base, J lost 2 bases, and 11 bases lay in between. The CDR3 is 15 amino acids. Sequencing was done on a sample of blood. This sequence was found in a woman aged 35 to 49 in good health. This chain links TRBV5-1 with TRBJ2-3; the D is unclear. The CDR3 protein is CASSLSPGLTDTQYF. CDR3 in DNA: TGCGCCAGCAGCTTGTCTCCAGGCCTCACAGATACGCAGTATTTT. The full variable domain, with the rest looked up from reference TRBV5-1 and TRBJ2-3, is KAGVTQTPRYLIKTRGQQVTLSCSPISGHRSVSWYQQTPGQGLQFLFEYFSETQRNKGNFPGRFSGRQFSNSRSEMNVSTLELGDSALYLCASSLSPGLTDTQYFGPGTRLTVL.